Shown below are 3 T cell receptor beta chains from a single sample sequenced in a study of T cells expressing NK-cell markers. TCRdb re-called the 5' RACE reads and catalogs CDR3 proteins one per entry, DNA excluded. The listing records around 470,000 distinct CDR3 sequences. Sample: blood T cells: a sorted CD56 or NKG2C T cell subset, CD4+ or CD8+ T cells, or bulk PBMC T cells (not recorded which). These receptors came from a woman aged 50 to 65 in good health.

V gene TRBV5-1 combines with J gene TRBJ2-1; TCRdb reports TRBD2, a call that lacks DNA to check it against. This CDR3 is 17 amino acids long. The germline V gene encodes CDR1 SGHRS and CDR2 YFSETQ. The CDR3 region is CASSLVLAGGPQDEQFF.

The V call is TRBV10-3, the J call TRBJ2-5; TCRdb returns TRBD1, unconfirmable since there is no DNA. CDR3 size: 14 residues. Germline CDR1 reads ENHRY; CDR2 reads SYGVKD. The CDR3 sequence: CAISGTARGETQYF.

The chain carries TRBV20-1 and TRBJ1-2; without DNA, the TCRdb call of TRBD1 cannot be checked. Germline V gene sequence: CDR1 DFQATT, CDR2 SNEGSKA (reference sequence). The CDR3 has 12 residues. CDR3 residues: CSAARGIEGYTF.